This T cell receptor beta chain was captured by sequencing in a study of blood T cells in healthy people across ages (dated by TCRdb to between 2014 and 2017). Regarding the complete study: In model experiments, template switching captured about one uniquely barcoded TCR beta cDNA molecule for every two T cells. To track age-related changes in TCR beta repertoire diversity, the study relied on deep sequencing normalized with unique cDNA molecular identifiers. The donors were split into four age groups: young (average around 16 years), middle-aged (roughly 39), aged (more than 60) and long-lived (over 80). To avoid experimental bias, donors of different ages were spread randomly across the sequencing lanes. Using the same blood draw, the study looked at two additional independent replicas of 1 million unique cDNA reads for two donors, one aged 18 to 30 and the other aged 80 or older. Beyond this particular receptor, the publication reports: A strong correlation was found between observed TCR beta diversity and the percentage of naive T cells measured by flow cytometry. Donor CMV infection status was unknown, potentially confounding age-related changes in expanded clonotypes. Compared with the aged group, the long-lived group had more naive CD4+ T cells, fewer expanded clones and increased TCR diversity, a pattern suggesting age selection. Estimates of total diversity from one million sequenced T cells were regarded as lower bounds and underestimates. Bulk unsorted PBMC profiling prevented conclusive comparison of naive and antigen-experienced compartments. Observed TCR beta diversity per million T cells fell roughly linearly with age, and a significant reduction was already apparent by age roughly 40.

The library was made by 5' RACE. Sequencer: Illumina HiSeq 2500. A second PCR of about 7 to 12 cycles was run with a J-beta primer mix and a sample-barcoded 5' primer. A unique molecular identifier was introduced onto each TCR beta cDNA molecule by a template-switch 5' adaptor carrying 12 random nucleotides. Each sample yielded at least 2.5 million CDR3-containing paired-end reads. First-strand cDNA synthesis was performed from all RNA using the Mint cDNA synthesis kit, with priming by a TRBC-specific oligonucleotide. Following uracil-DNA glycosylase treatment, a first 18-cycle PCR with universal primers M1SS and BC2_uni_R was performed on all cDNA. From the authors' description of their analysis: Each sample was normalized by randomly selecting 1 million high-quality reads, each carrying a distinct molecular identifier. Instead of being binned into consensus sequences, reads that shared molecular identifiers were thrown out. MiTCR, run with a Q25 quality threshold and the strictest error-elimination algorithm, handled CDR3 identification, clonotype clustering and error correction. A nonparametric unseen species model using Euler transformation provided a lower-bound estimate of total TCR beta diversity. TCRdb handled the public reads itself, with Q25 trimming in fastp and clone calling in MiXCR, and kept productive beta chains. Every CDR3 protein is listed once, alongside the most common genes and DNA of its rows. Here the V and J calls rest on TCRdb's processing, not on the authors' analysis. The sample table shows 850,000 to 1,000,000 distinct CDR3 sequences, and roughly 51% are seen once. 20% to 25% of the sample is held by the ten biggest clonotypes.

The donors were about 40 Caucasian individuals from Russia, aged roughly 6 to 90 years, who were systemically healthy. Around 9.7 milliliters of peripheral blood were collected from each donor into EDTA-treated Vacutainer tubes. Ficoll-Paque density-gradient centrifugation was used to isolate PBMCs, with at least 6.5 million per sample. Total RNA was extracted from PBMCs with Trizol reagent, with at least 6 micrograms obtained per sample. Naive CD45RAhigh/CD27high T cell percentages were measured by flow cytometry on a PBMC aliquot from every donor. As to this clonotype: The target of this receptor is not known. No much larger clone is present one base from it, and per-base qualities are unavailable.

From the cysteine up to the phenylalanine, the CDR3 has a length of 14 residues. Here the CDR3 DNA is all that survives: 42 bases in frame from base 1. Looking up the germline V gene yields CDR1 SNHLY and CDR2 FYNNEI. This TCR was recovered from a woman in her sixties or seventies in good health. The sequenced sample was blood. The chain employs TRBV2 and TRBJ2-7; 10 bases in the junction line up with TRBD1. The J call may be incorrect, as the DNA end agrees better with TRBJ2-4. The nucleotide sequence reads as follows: TGTGCCAGCAGAGGACAGGGGGACGGTAACATTCAGTACTTC. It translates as CASRGQGDGNIQYF.